The T cell receptor (beta chain) under discussion was sequenced for a study of post-analysis software for immune sequencing data (dated by TCRdb to between 2015 and 2017). Context from the whole study: Relapsing-remitting, secondary progressive and progressive-relapsing multiple sclerosis were recorded as disease courses, and subtype annotation was lacking for some patients. The patient repertoires were compared against about a dozen previously published healthy control repertoires obtained from donors aged roughly 6 to 28 years. A subset of samples was prepared in parallel using single-end sample barcoding, then pooled and co-amplified after Illumina adapter ligation.

To demonstrate the VDJtools post-analysis software, TCR beta repertoires were profiled from the peripheral blood of roughly 12 young patients with multiple sclerosis. The multiple sclerosis patients were children and adolescents between roughly 6 and 16 years of age. The research as a whole found: Roughly 5 TRBV segments, including TRBV5-6, TRBV5-1 and TRBV20-1, were significantly more frequent in patients than controls. Significantly lower normalized Chao1 diversity was found in multiple sclerosis patients than in controls, suggesting substantial peripheral T-cell clonal expansion. Direct clustering with F measure showed strong co-clustering of samples prepared in the same batch, prompting a batch-effect correction. The multiple sclerosis patient group was slightly younger than the control group.

This clonotype was found a few times. Its cognate antigen has yet to be identified. The input lacks base qualities; no much larger clone sits a single base away. Trimming takes 3 bases off V and 11 bases off J; junction bases not matched to a gene: 9. CDR1 and CDR2, per the germline V gene, are LGHNA and YSLEER. From cysteine to phenylalanine, the CDR3 is 14 amino acids long. Of the read, only the CDR3 DNA is kept; its 42 bases are in frame from base 1. The library was built by means of PCR. Instrument on record: Illumina HiSeq 2500. Unique molecular identifiers were incorporated into TCR beta cDNA libraries to reduce PCR and sequencing biases. Approximately 500,000 cDNA molecules were obtained per 1 to 10 million input T cells, so each molecule approximated one T cell. The patient libraries were prepared and sequenced using the same protocol as the earlier healthy control dataset. Within a given batch, samples were prepared together, multiplexed and sequenced on the same HiSeq lane. On the authors' methods: MIGEC was used to process the raw barcoded reads, and molecular identifier groups with only a single read were discarded before consensus assembly and CDR3 extraction. VDJtools was used for post-analysis of the clonotype tables, with diversity normalized by down-sampling every dataset to the smallest sample size. To correct batch-related cross-sample contamination, repertoire overlap clustering matched CDR3 amino acid sequences but not nucleotide sequences. In-frame beta chains were kept once TCRdb had trimmed the public reads at Q25 with fastp and called clones with MiXCR. Every entry covers one CDR3 protein and lists the most common genes and DNA from its rows. None of the V and J calls come from the authors' own analysis; TCRdb made them. This sample gives roughly 700,000 distinct CDR3 sequences in total; just under 30% of them show up just once. Approximately 0.6% of the sample belongs to the ten largest clones.

The clonotype was recovered from a girl between 10 and 17 years old with multiple sclerosis. The chain was built from TRBV4-3 and TRBJ1-2; the central 10 bases match TRBD1. Material: blood. The encoded CDR3 is CASSQRTGGIRYTF. The DNA is as follows: TGCGCCAGCAGCCAGAGGACAGGGGGTATCCGGTACACCTTC.